The text below deals with one TCR beta chain. The data are from a study of PD-1 blockade in classical Hodgkin lymphoma. The CDR3 contains 11 residues. CDR1 is SEHNR, CDR2 FQNEAQ, per germline (reference sequence). The ends were cut back, 8 bases at V and 2 bases at J, with 7 bases in the middle. With no exception, relapse followed autologous stem cell transplantation in all patients, and brentuximab vedotin exposure varied. Libraries were prepared by immunoSEQ multiplex PCR; TCRdb keeps only in-frame clonotypes and omits some of them. The sample contains tens of thousands of clones, 81% of which appear only once.

This receptor was identified in a human donor with classical Hodgkin lymphoma. The chain recombines TRBV7-9 with TRBJ2-7; TRBD1 is a possible D gene (5 bases). The material was peripheral blood mononuclear cells (PBMCs), obtained at baseline. The CDR3 is CASLGAYEQYF. DNA of the CDR3: TGTGCCAGCCTAGGGGCCTACGAGCAGTACTTC.